In its sample, the clone carrying this T cell receptor (beta chain) was seen many times. One junction end disagrees with the germline gene, perhaps due to a read error. Time point in this sample: newly diagnosed GD, antithyroid drugs for less than 3 months. PBMC RNA served as the TCR library source. The data belong to a study of regulatory T cells in long-lasting Graves disease. Library construction for TCR beta used iRepertoire HTBI primers and Arm-PCR of CDR3 regions. TCRdb called the multiplex PCR reads again in MiXCR, with one record for every CDR3 protein. Found here are about 530,000 distinct CDR3 sequences, 15% to 20% of them singletons; the top ten hold roughly 25%. CDR3 size: 13 residues. Germline V lookup: CDR1 SGHRS, CDR2 YFSETQ. The same sample was also used in a study of T cells in Graves' hyperthyroidism and ophthalmopathy.

The genes are TRBV5-1 and TRBJ1-2; the match to TRBD1 covers 9 bases. The sequence was collected from a woman aged 35-60 years with Graves disease. Source: peripheral blood mononuclear cells (PBMCs), taken at new diagnosis, from a patient treated with antithyroid drugs. The CDR3 is CASSSGQGYGYTF. The CDR3 DNA follows: TGTGCCAGCAGTTCCGGACAGGGGTATGGCTACACCTTC.